These T cell receptor beta chains were read from a single sample in a study of memory CD4+ T cells and cytomegalovirus serostatus. Sequencing used immunoSEQ multiplex PCR; TCRdb keeps in-frame clones, though not all of them. The table records some 73,000 clones, under 80% of them present only once. Sequenced: memory CD4+ T cells from blood. The origin of the receptors is an adult in good health and CMV-seropositive. Both conserved end residues are part of each CDR3.

CASSLVSTPNGELFF	15	TRBJ2-2	TRBV7-8
CASSRRTSGAYEQYF	15	TRBJ2-7	TRBV14
CASSPSTVGEQYF	13	TRBJ2-7	TRBV11-3
CASSGPEPWTQYF	13	TRBJ2-5	TRBV2
CASNERGLYEQFF	13	TRBJ2-1	TRBV5-1
CAWSVSRATGTGELFF	16	TRBJ2-2	TRBV30
CASSRRGTGDNEQFF	15	TRBJ2-1	TRBV11-3
CASSLLLEGVGAFF	14	TRBJ1-1	TRBV7-9
CASRTGGTDTQYF	13	TRBJ2-3	TRBV7-2
CASSLTVYNEQFF	13	TRBJ2-1	TRBV5-1
CASSERPASGAETQYF	16	TRBJ2-5	TRBV2
CASSQGPTINTGELFF	16	TRBJ2-2	TRBV4-1
CASSLMGRPSVGYF	14	TRBJ2-7	TRBV28
CASSLQGGETQYF	13	TRBJ2-5	TRBV10-1
CASSIRGGKPSNYNEQFF	18	TRBJ2-1	TRBV7-9
CASSIAGSFSKDTEAFF	17	TRBJ1-1	TRBV19
CASSISSYNEQFF	13	TRBJ2-1	TRBV19
CAWSGGRVRTEAFF	14	TRBJ1-1	TRBV30
CASSPVWGRGAEGYTF	16	TRBJ1-2	TRBV18
CASSPGGEKLFF	12	TRBJ1-4	TRBV28
CASSANRETKTQYF	14	TRBJ2-5	TRBV10-1
CASSSQGAGPVQETQYF	17	TRBJ2-5	TRBV7-2
CASSQQGRETQYF	13	TRBJ2-5	TRBV4-1